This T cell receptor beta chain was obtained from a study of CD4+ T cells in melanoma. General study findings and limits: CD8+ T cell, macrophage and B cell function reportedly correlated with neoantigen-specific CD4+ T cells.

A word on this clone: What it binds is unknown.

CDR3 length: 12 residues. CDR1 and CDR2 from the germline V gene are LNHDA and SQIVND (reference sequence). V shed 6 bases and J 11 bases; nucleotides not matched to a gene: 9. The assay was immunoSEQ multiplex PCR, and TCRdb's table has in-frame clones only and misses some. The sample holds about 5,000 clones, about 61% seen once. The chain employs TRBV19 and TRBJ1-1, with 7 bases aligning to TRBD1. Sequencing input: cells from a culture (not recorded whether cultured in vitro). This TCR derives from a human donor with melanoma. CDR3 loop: CASRLQGSEAFF. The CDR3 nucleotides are TGTGCCAGTAGGCTACAGGGGAGCGAGGCTTTCTTT.